These 5 T cell receptor beta chains share one sample of origin, sequenced in a study of Ad26.COV2.S vaccination and SARS-CoV-2 variants. TCRdb's table, derived via immunoSEQ multiplex PCR, lists solely in-frame clones and lacks some. The table has fewer than 500,000 clones, roughly 87% seen once. The treatment denotes: approximately 18 received Ad26.COV2.S at low or high dose, single or two shots; about 5 received placebo; per-sample allocation not given. Specimen acquisition occurred on day 63 following the initial vaccine or placebo injection. Sequenced material: peripheral blood, taken in a trial of Ad26.COV2.S vaccine versus placebo. All receptors come from a person aged 18 to 65 who received the Ad26.COV2.S COVID-19 vaccine or a placebo.

The genes are TRBV6-7 and TRBJ1-6; D remains ambiguous. TRBV6-7 is known as an ORF, though its function is uncertain. V gave up 4 bases and J gave up 15 bases, with 10 bases separating them. The length of the CDR3 is 11 residues. This chain's CDR3 is CASSFNRGLHF. DNA of the CDR3: TGTGCCAGCAGTTTCAACCGGGGCCTCCACTTT.

This clone was picked up one time. The chain carries TRBV7-2 and TRBJ2-5; 9 nucleotides align to TRBD1. The CDR3 consists of 15 residues. The germline gives CDR1 SGHTA, CDR2 FQGNSA. With V trimmed by 5 bases and J by 10 bases, 14 bases remained unmatched. The CDR3 DNA is TGTGCCAGCAGCCCCTACCGACAGGGACAGGGTCTCCAGTACTTC. This sequence encodes CASSPYRQGQGLQYF.

The rearrangement links TRBV5-1 to TRBJ1-4, with 8 bases fitting TRBD1. The V gene end was trimmed by 4 bases and the J gene end by 5 bases; junction bases not matched to a gene: 7. Germline V CDR1 and CDR2: SGHRS, YFSETQ. The CDR3 loop spans 15 amino acids. The CDR3 loop is CASSQQTGENEKLFF. CDR3 DNA sequence: TGCGCCAGCAGCCAACAGACAGGGGAGAATGAAAAACTGTTTTTT.

In DNA, the CDR3 is TGTGCCAGCAGCAAGAGACAGGTTAGCACAGATACGCAGTATTTT. This translates into CASSKRQVSTDTQYF. The chain carries TRBV11-1 and TRBJ2-3; D is perhaps TRBD1 (6 bases). The CDR3 is 15 residues long. V was cut by 5 bases and J by 0 bases, with 12 bases left in between. Germline V gene lookup returns CDR1 SGHAT and CDR2 FQDESV (reference sequence).

The chain combines TRBV7-2 with TRBJ2-3; D possibly corresponds to TRBD2 (5 bases). V gave up 2 bases and J gave up 3 bases, with 12 bases separating them. CDR1 is SGHTA and CDR2 is FQGNSA in the germline V gene. The CDR3 consists of 15 residues. CDR3 coding DNA: TGTGCCAGCAGCTTATTTGGGGAGCGGACAGATACGCAGTATTTT. Translation gives CASSLFGERTDTQYF.